This record concerns one T cell receptor (beta chain) sequence. This record belongs to a study of blood T cell repertoires in COVID-19. Background on the study: T cells, B-cell-depleted T cells, or PBMCs supplied cDNA or gDNA.

The study assigned cohorts using participant-reported clinical history. Each exposed participant met a COVID-19 case in the 2 weeks preceding study entry. CDR3 length: 16 amino acids. In germline, CDR1 is KGHSH, CDR2 LQKENI. Trimming at V came to 0 bases and at J to 1 base, leaving 2 bases not matched to a gene. As processed by the authors: Cell counts per sample came from amplifying reference gene primers. Produced via immunoSEQ multiplex PCR; TCRdb's table is partial and in-frame only. That table gives V, J and clone size, and the DNA gave D and trimming. This sample carries more than 200,000 clones, over 75% of them seen once, and the ten largest clones take about 4%.

This chain joins TRBV18 and TRBJ2-3; 9 bases align to TRBD2. Sequencing was carried out using PBMCs or T cells enriched from blood (not recorded which). The source is a woman in her twenties or thirties who had been exposed to COVID-19. CDR3 in DNA: TGTGCCAGCTCACCACCGAAGCGGGAGGGCACAGATACGCAGTATTTT. Protein sequence: CASSPPKREGTDTQYF.